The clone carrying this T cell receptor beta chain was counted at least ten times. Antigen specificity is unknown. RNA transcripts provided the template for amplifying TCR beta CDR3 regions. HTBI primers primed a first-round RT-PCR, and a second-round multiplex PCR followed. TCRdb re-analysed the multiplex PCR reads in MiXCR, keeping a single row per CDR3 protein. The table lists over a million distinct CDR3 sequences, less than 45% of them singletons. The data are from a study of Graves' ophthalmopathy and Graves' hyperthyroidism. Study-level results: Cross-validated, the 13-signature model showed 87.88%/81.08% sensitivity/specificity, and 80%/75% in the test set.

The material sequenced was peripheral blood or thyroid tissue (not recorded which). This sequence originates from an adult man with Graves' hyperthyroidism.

The CDR3 spells CASSPGVGPRSQHF. As DNA, the CDR3 is TGTGCCAGCAGCCCAGGGGTGGGCCCCCGGTCCCAGCATTTT. The chain recombines TRBV7-8 with TRBJ1-5; maybe TRBD1 (6 bases). Germline assignment: CDR1 SGHVS and CDR2 FQNEAQ. CDR3 length equals 14 residues. Trimming pared 5 bases from V and 11 bases from J, leaving 19 bases between.